This T cell receptor (beta chain) was identified during a study of OX40 agonist ivuxolimab in advanced cancers. This CDR3 is 15 amino acids long. Germline V gene sequence: CDR1 SGHAT, CDR2 FQDESV (reference sequence). Assay used: immunoSEQ multiplex PCR; TCRdb lists only in-frame clones, some missing. The sample shows tens of thousands of clones, 88% of them seen only once. Blood draws occurred at baseline, cycle 4 day 1, and cycle 7 day 1. Sequencing used CD4+ or CD8+ T cells sorted from blood, obtained in a trial of the OX40 agonist ivuxolimab. V gene TRBV11-1 combines with J gene TRBJ2-5; D is ambiguous. The J call may be in error: the DNA end matches TRBJ2-7 better. This clonotype was obtained from an adult with an advanced solid tumor such as melanoma, head and neck, liver or kidney cancer. CDR3 protein: CASSLDPIPSYEQYF. The CDR3, as DNA: TGTGCCAGCAGCTTAGATCCGATACCCTCCTACGAGCAGTACTTC.